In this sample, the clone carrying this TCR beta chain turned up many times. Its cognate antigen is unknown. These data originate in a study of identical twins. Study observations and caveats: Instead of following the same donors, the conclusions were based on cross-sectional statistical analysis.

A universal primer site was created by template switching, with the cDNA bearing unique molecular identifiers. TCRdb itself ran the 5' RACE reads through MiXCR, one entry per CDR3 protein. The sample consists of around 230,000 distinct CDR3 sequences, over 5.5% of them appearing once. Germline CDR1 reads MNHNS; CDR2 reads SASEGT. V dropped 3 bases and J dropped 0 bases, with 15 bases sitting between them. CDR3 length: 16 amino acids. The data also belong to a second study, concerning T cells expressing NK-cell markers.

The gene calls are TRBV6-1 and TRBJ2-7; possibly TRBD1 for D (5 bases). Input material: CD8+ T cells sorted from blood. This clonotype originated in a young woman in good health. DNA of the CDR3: TGTGCCAGCAGTGAGGTGGTGGACATTTCCTCCTACGAGCAGTACTTC. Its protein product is CASSEVVDISSYEQYF.